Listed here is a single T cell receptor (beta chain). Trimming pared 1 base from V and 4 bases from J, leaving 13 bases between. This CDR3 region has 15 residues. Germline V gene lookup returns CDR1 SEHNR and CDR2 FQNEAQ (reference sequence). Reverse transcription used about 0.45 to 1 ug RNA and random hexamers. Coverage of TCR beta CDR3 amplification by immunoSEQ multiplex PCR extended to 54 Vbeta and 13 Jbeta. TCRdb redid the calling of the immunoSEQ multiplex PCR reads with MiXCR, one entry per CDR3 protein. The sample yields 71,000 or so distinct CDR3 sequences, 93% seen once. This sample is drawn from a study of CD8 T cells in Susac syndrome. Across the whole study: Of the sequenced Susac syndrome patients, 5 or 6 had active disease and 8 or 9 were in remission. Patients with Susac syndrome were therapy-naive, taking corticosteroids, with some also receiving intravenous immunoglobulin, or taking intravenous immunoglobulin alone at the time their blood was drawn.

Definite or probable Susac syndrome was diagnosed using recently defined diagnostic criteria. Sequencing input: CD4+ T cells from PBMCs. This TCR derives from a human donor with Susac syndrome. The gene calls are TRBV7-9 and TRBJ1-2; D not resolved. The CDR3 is CASSLGNSHLYGYTF. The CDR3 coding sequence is TGTGCCAGCAGCTTAGGAAACAGCCACCTCTATGGCTACACCTTC.